One sample yielded the 11 T cell receptor beta chains listed below, sequenced in a study of OX40 agonist ivuxolimab in advanced cancers. Only in-frame clones appear in the TCRdb table, and some are missing; sequencing was by immunoSEQ multiplex PCR. The repertoire includes tens of thousands of clones, more than 80% of them detected once, and 1.5% to 2% sits in the top ten. The sample was CD4+ or CD8+ T cells sorted from blood, taken in a trial of the OX40 agonist ivuxolimab. The receptors originated from an adult with an advanced solid tumor such as melanoma, head and neck, liver or kidney cancer.

This chain joins TRBV5-4 and TRBJ2-1; 14 bases are a match to TRBD2. V lost 4 bases, J lost 6 bases, and 3 bases stayed unmatched. The CDR3 runs to 15 residues. Germline lookup yields CDR1 SGHNT and CDR2 YYREEE (reference sequence). This CDR3 reads CASSTGLAGVNEQFF. For the CDR3, the DNA is TGTGCCAGCAGCACGGGACTAGCGGGAGTCAATGAGCAGTTCTTC.

This chain connects TRBV7-8 to TRBJ2-7, with TRBD2 matching 13 bases. With 4 bases clipped from V and 4 bases from J, the junction kept 13 bases outside the gene matches. The CDR3 extends over 18 amino acids. In germline, CDR1 is SGHVS, CDR2 FQNEAQ. For the CDR3, the DNA is TGTGCCAGCAGCTCGAACTTACCGGGGACTAGCGGGAAGTACGAGCAGTACTTC. Translation gives CASSSNLPGTSGKYEQYF.

This rearrangement joins TRBV10-3 to TRBJ1-2; D is possibly TRBD1 (5 bases). Between the trimmed V and J ends, which lost 4 bases and 9 bases, there was a span of 21 bases. CDR1 and CDR2 from the germline V gene are ENHRY and SYGVKD. The CDR3 is 15 amino acids. The DNA for the CDR3 is TGTGCCATCAGTGTTTCCACCGGGACGGGCTTACGCTACACCTTC. This sequence encodes CAISVSTGTGLRYTF.

The V call is TRBV9, the J call TRBJ2-6; TRBD1 might be the D (5 bases). CDR1 and CDR2 (germline): SGDLS, YYNGEE. This CDR3 comprises 17 residues. V lost 3 bases, J lost 5 bases, and 18 bases lay in between. The CDR3 sequence: CASSGDRYIRRANVLTF. CDR3 coding DNA: TGTGCCAGCAGCGGCGACAGATACATCCGGAGGGCCAACGTCCTGACTTTC.

V usage is TRBV5-4 and J usage is TRBJ1-2; 7 bases align to TRBD1. The CDR3 contains 14 residues. V lost 5 bases to trimming and J lost 2 bases; unmatched junction nucleotides: 6. Looked up from germline, CDR1 is SGHNT and CDR2 is YYREEE (reference sequence). Here the CDR3 reads CASSLGGANYGYTF. CDR3 DNA: TGTGCCAGCAGTTTAGGGGGCGCGAACTATGGCTACACCTTC. The variable domain in full, with the rest retrieved from reference TRBV5-4 and TRBJ1-2, is ETGVTQSPTHLIKTRGQQVTLRCSSQSGHNTVSWYQQALGQGPQFIFQYYREEENGRGNFPPRFSGLQFPNYSSELNVNALELDDSALYLCASSLGGANYGYTFGSGTRLTVV.

The chain uses TRBV19 and TRBJ1-1, with D tentatively TRBD1 (5 bases). This CDR3 is 13 amino acids long. CDR1 LNHDA and CDR2 SQIVND come from the germline V gene (reference sequence). Trimming cost V 4 bases and J 9 bases, with 15 bases left between them. The CDR3 sequence: CASSTQGPAKAFF. The CDR3 DNA reads TGTGCCAGTAGTACCCAGGGCCCTGCCAAAGCTTTCTTT.

The chain couples TRBV27 to TRBJ2-7; 11 bases are a match to TRBD2. Germline CDR1 MNHEY, CDR2 SMNVEV (reference sequence). The V and J ends lost 4 bases and 1 base, in that order; junction bases with no gene match: 0. There are 14 residues in the CDR3. CDR3 sequence: CASSSSGGSYEQYF. CDR3 bases: TGTGCCAGCAGTTCTAGCGGGGGGTCCTACGAGCAGTACTTC.

The V and J genes are TRBV4-1 and TRBJ1-6; a possible D gene is TRBD1 (5 bases). Trimming shortened V by 1 base and J by 10 bases, and 17 bases separated the two germline ends. The CDR3 consists of 16 residues. CDR1 MGHRA and CDR2 YSYEKL come from the germline V gene. Here the CDR3 reads CASSQGPGAPGSPLHF. DNA of the CDR3: TGCGCCAGCAGCCAAGGACCCGGGGCACCGGGGTCACCCCTCCACTTT.

V usage is TRBV11-2 and J usage is TRBJ2-2; no clear D. Germline CDR1 reads SGHAT; CDR2 reads FQNNGV. Trimming shortened V by 0 bases and J by 3 bases, and 14 bases separated the two germline ends. There are 17 residues in the CDR3. The CDR3 reads CASSLDVAGSHTGELFF. DNA for the CDR3: TGTGCCAGCAGCTTAGACGTAGCCGGGTCCCACACCGGGGAGCTGTTTTTT.

The J gene is TRBJ2-3, the V gene TRBV4-3; D is perhaps TRBD1 or TRBD2 (5 bases each). Trimming took off 0 bases at V and 6 bases at J, with 13 bases between the two ends. The V gene's germline CDR1 is LGHNA and CDR2 YSLEER. This CDR3 region has 15 residues. This chain's CDR3 is CASSQETRGEDTQYF. As DNA, the CDR3 is TGCGCCAGCAGCCAAGAAACTAGAGGGGAGGATACGCAGTATTTT.

This chain uses TRBV6-5 with TRBJ2-2; D is uncertain. CDR1 is MNHEY, CDR2 SVGAGI, per germline. V was pared by 2 bases and J by 7 bases, with 11 bases between. The CDR3 is made up of 14 amino acids. For the CDR3, the DNA is TGTGCCAGCAGTTACGGCTTCTTCGGCGGGGAGCTGTTTTTT. Its protein is CASSYGFFGGELFF.